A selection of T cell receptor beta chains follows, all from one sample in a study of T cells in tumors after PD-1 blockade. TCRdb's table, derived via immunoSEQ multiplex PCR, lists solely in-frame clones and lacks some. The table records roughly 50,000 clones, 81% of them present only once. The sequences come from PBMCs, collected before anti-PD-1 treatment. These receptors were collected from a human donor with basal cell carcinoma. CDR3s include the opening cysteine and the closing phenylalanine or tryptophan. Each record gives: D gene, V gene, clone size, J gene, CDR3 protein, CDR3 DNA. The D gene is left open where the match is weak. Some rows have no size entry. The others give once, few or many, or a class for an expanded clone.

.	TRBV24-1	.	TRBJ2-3	CATSDSGLTDTQYF	TGTGCCACCAGTGATTCCGGTCTCACAGATACGCAGTATTTT
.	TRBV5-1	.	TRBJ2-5	CASSLGDSKWGETQYF	TGCGCCAGCAGCTTGGGGGACTCCAAATGGGGGGAGACCCAGTACTTC
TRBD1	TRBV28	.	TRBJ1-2	CASSPTGEKGGYTF	TGTGCCAGCAGCCCCACAGGGGAAAAGGGAGGCTACACCTTC
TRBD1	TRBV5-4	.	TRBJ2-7	CASSLGGGTYEQYF	TGTGCCAGCAGCTTGGGAGGGGGCACCTACGAGCAGTACTTC
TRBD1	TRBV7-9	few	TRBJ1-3	CASRTDRGGNTIYF	TGTGCCAGCAGGACCGACAGGGGGGGAAACACCATATATTTT
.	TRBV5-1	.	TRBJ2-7	CASSLTSGAYYEQYF	TGCGCCAGCAGCTTGACGTCGGGGGCGTACTACGAGCAGTACTTC
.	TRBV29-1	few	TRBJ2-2	CSVEDDRGTGELFF	TGCAGCGTTGAAGATGACCGAGGGACCGGGGAGCTGTTTTTT
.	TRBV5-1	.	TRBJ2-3	CASSLDDLTDTQYF	TGCGCCAGCAGCTTGGACGACCTCACAGATACGCAGTATTTT
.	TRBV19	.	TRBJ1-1	CASSIGNSPNTEAFF	TGTGCCAGTAGTATAGGGAACAGCCCGAACACTGAAGCTTTCTTT
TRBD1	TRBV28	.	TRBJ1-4	CASTVQGLREKLFF	TGTGCCAGCACCGTACAGGGGCTTAGGGAAAAACTGTTTTTT
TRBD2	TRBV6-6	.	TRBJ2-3	CASSRGTSGGRADTQYF	TGTGCCAGCAGTCGCGGGACTAGCGGGGGTAGGGCAGATACGCAGTATTTT
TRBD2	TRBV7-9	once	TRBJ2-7	CASSPSGGPSYEQYF	TGTGCCAGCAGCCCGTCGGGGGGACCTTCCTACGAGCAGTACTTC
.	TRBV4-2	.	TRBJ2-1	CASSQDMSVGSYNEQFF	TGTGCCAGCAGCCAAGACATGAGTGTGGGCTCCTACAATGAGCAGTTCTTC
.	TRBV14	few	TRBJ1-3	CASSQYAGSSGNTIYF	TGTGCCAGCAGCCAATATGCAGGGAGCTCTGGAAACACCATATATTTT
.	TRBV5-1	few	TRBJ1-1	CASSTGNTEAFF	TGCGCCAGCAGTACAGGAAACACTGAAGCTTTCTTT
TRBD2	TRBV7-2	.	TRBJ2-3	CASSSTGTRGTDTQYF	TGTGCCAGCAGCTCTACGGGGACTAGGGGCACAGATACGCAGTATTTT
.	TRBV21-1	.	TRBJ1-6	CASSKEERIYNSPLHF	TGTGCCAGCAGCAAAGAGGAGCGGATCTATAATTCACCCCTCCACTTT
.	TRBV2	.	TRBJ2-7	CASSDNRATYEQYF	TGTGCCAGCAGTGATAACAGGGCAACCTACGAGCAGTACTTC
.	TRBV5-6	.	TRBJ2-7	CASSWRGEQYF	TGTGCCAGCAGCTGGAGGGGGGAGCAGTACTTC
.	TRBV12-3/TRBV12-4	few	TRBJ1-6	CASSYNANSPLHF	TGTGCCAGCAGTTACAATGCTAATTCACCCCTCCACTTT
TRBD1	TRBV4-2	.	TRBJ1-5	CASSQDGQGNQPQHF	TGTGCCAGCAGCCAAGATGGACAGGGCAATCAGCCCCAGCATTTT
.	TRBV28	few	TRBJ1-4	CASTFTQLFSTNEKLFF	TGTGCCAGCACCTTTACCCAGCTTTTTTCAACTAATGAAAAACTGTTTTTT
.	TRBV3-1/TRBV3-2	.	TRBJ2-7	CASSQIGTSRTYEQYF	TGTGCCAGCAGCCAAATCGGGACCTCGAGGACCTACGAGCAGTACTTC
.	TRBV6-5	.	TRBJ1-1	CASSQRRGTNTEAFF	TGTGCCAGCAGCCAGCGAAGAGGGACGAACACTGAAGCTTTCTTT
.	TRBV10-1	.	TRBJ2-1	CASSEGPIYNEQFF	TGCGCCAGCAGTGAAGGTCCTATCTACAATGAGCAGTTCTTC
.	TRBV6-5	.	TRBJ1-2	CASSYSLDRLGYGYTF	TGTGCCAGCAGTTACTCATTAGACAGGTTGGGCTATGGCTACACCTTC
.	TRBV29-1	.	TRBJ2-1	CSVDVTSSYNEQFF	TGCAGCGTTGACGTTACGAGCTCCTACAATGAGCAGTTCTTC
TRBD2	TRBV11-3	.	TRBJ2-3	CASSTGTSGEDTQYF	TGTGCCAGCAGCACCGGGACTAGCGGGGAGGATACGCAGTATTTT
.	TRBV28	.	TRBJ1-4	CASSNPRGEGEKLFF	TGTGCCAGCAGTAACCCCAGGGGCGAGGGTGAAAAACTGTTTTTT
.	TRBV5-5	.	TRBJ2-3	CASSSEGGFLTDTQYF	TGTGCCAGCAGTTCTGAGGGGGGCTTTCTGACAGATACGCAGTATTTT
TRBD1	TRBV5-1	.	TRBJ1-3	CASSPTGEGSGNTIYF	TGCGCCAGCAGCCCTACAGGGGAAGGCTCTGGAAACACCATATATTTT
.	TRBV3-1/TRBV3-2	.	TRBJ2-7	CASSQNGPYEQYF	TGTGCCAGCAGCCAAAACGGCCCCTACGAGCAGTACTTC
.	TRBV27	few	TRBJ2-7	CASARTSMTDEQYF	TGTGCCAGCGCCAGGACCTCAATGACCGACGAGCAGTACTTC
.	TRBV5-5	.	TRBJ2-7	CASSLRFYEQYF	TGTGCCAGCAGCCTGAGGTTCTACGAGCAGTACTTC
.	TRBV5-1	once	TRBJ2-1	CASSPPSLYNEQFF	TGCGCCAGCAGCCCACCCTCACTCTACAATGAGCAGTTCTTC
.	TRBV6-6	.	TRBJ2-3	CASRDSTDTQYF	TGTGCCAGCAGAGATTCCACAGATACGCAGTATTTT
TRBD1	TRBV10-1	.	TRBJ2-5	CASSDGRGRETQYF	TGCGCCAGCAGTGATGGCAGGGGGCGCGAGACCCAGTACTTC
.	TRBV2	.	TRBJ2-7	CASSGYQYEQYF	TGTGCCAGCAGTGGCTATCAGTACGAGCAGTACTTC
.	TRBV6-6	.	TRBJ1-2	CASSYSISVSQNGYTF	TGTGCCAGCAGTTACTCGATAAGCGTATCACAAAATGGCTACACCTTC
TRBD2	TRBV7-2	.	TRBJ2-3	CASSLAGRTDTQYF	TGTGCCAGCAGTTTAGCGGGTCGCACAGATACGCAGTATTTT
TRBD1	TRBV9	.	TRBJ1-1	CASSVAAGGRTEAFF	TGTGCCAGCAGCGTAGCGGCAGGGGGGCGGACTGAAGCTTTCTTT
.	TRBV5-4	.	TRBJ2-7	CATRGGGRGEQYF	TGTGCCACCCGGGGCGGGGGCAGGGGCGAGCAGTACTTC
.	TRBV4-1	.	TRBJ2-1	CASSQEDIFNEQFF	TGCGCCAGCAGCCAAGAAGACATCTTCAATGAGCAGTTCTTC
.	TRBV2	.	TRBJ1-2	CASSVETGYGYTF	TGTGCCAGCAGTGTTGAGACAGGCTATGGCTACACCTTC
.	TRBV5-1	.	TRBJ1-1	CASSLTGNTEAFF	TGCGCCAGCAGCTTGACAGGGAACACTGAAGCTTTCTTT
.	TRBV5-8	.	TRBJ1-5	CASSLDVGGNQPQHF	TGTGCCAGCAGCTTGGATGTCGGGGGGAATCAGCCCCAGCATTTT
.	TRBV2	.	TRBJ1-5	CASSFSRGDNQPQHF	TGTGCCAGCAGTTTCTCCAGGGGCGATAATCAGCCCCAGCATTTT
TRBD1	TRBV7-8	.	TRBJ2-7	CASSLAAGQGYEQYF	TGTGCCAGCAGCTTAGCGGCTGGACAGGGATACGAGCAGTACTTC
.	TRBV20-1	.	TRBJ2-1	CSASASGGVHYNEQFF	TGCAGTGCTAGTGCCAGCGGCGGGGTCCATTACAATGAGCAGTTCTTC
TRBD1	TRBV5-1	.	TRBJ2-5	CASSGVTGGKETQYF	TGCGCCAGCAGCGGCGTGACAGGGGGCAAAGAGACCCAGTACTTC
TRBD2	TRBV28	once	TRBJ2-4	CASSGGRERQAKNIQYF	TGTGCCAGCAGCGGGGGGAGGGAGCGTCAAGCCAAAAACATTCAGTACTTC
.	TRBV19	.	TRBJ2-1	CASSIDWGTSYNEQFF	TGTGCCAGTAGTATAGATTGGGGGACCTCCTACAATGAGCAGTTCTTC
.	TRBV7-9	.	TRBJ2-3	CASSPRGPDTQYF	TGTGCCAGCAGTCCTCGGGGCCCAGATACGCAGTATTTT
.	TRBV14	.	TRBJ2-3	CASSQANDFAPGTQYF	TGTGCCAGCAGCCAAGCTAATGACTTCGCCCCCGGTACGCAGTATTTT
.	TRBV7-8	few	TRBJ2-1	CASSLEAFSYNEQFF	TGTGCCAGCAGCTTAGAGGCTTTCTCCTACAATGAGCAGTTCTTC
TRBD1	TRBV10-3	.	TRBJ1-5	CAISGTGGGQPQHF	TGTGCCATCAGTGGGACAGGGGGCGGTCAGCCCCAGCATTTT
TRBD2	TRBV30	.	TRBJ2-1	CAWRERDYRNEQFF	TGTGCCTGGAGGGAAAGGGACTATCGGAATGAGCAGTTCTTC
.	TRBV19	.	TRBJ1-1	CASSIDTTEAFF	TGTGCCAGTAGTATCGACACGACTGAAGCTTTCTTT
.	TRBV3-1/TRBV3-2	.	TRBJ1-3	CASSQDRNTIYF	TGTGCCAGCAGCCAAGACAGAAACACCATATATTTT
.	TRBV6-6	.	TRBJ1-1	CASRENTEAFF	TGTGCCAGCAGGGAAAACACTGAAGCTTTCTTT